These T cell receptor beta chains were read from a single sample in a study of shared clonotypes between healthy human individuals. Sequencing used immunoSEQ multiplex PCR; TCRdb keeps in-frame clones, though not all of them. The sample yields around 430,000 clones, about four fifths seen once. The sample taken for sequencing was PBMCs. These receptors were taken from a woman between 40 and 55 years old in good health. Some clones in this sample may be carry-over from other donors' samples. Both conserved end residues are part of each CDR3. The D gene is left open where the match is weak. Size is omitted from some rows. Given values are once, few, many or a class for expanded clones.

J gene | clone size | D gene | V gene | CDR3 protein | CDR3 DNA
TRBJ2-5 | once | TRBD2 | TRBV27 | CASSFRGGVQETQYF | TGTGCCAGCAGTTTTCGGGGGGGGGTCCAAGAGACCCAGTACTTC
TRBJ2-7 | NA | NA | TRBV7-8 | CASSFTYEQYF | TGTGCCAGCAGCTTCACCTACGAGCAGTACTTC
TRBJ1-2 | NA | NA | TRBV28 | CASRAGPPANYGYTF | TGTGCCAGCAGGGCGGGACCGCCAGCTAACTATGGCTACACCTTC
TRBJ1-5 | NA | NA | TRBV6-1 | CASGDSRQPQHF | TGTGCCAGCGGCGACAGCAGGCAGCCCCAGCATTTT
TRBJ2-5 | NA | TRBD2 | TRBV6-1 | CASSAGLAGGETQYF | TGTGCCAGCAGTGCGGGACTAGCGGGAGGCGAGACCCAGTACTTC
TRBJ2-3 | NA | NA | TRBV4-1 | CASSQESTDTDTQYF | TGCGCCAGCAGCCAAGAATCGACGGACACAGATACGCAGTATTTT
TRBJ1-1 | NA | NA | TRBV15 | CATSRLTRNTEAFF | TGTGCCACCAGCAGACTTACAAGGAACACTGAAGCTTTCTTT
TRBJ2-3 | NA | TRBD2 | TRBV19 | CASSTSSGRVDTQYF | TGTGCCAGTAGTACTTCTAGCGGGAGGGTGGATACGCAGTATTTT
TRBJ2-7 | NA | TRBD1 | TRBV6-6 | CASSYPDRGVYEQYF | TGTGCCAGCAGTTACCCGGACAGGGGAGTCTACGAGCAGTACTTC
TRBJ1-1 | NA | NA | TRBV30 | CAWSGRAYTEAFF | TGTGCCTGGAGCGGCAGGGCCTACACTGAAGCTTTCTTT
TRBJ1-1 | many | TRBD1 | TRBV2 | CASIEQGQSNTEAFF | TGTGCCAGCATAGAGCAGGGACAGTCGAACACTGAAGCTTTCTTT
TRBJ2-7 | once | NA | TRBV20-1 | CSARTHEQYF | TGCAGTGCTAGGACCCACGAGCAGTACTTC
TRBJ2-5 | few | TRBD2 | TRBV2 | CASTLAGAQETQYF | TGTGCCAGCACTTTGGCGGGAGCCCAAGAGACCCAGTACTTC
TRBJ2-5 | NA | TRBD2 | TRBV5-6 | CASSQGTSGRWKTQYF | TGTGCCAGCAGCCAGGGGACTAGCGGGAGATGGAAGACCCAGTACTTC
TRBJ2-7 | NA | TRBD1 | TRBV5-1 | CASSSSGQGTYEQYF | TGCGCCAGCAGCTCGTCCGGACAGGGCACCTACGAGCAGTACTTC
TRBJ2-7 | NA | NA | TRBV4-3 | CASTLFASGGYEQYF | TGCGCCAGCACCCTGTTCGCCTCCGGAGGGTACGAGCAGTACTTC
TRBJ1-1 | few | NA | TRBV6-1 | CASSVKPNTEAFF | TGTGCCAGCAGTGTTAAGCCGAACACTGAAGCTTTCTTT
TRBJ2-7 | NA | NA | TRBV19 | CASSMGYEQYF | TGTGCCAGTAGTATGGGCTACGAGCAGTACTTC
TRBJ2-2 | NA | NA | TRBV5-1 | CASSLGGVNTGELFF | TGCGCCAGCAGCTTAGGGGGAGTCAACACCGGGGAGCTGTTTTTT
TRBJ1-1 | once | NA | TRBV19 | CASSTRFTEAFF | TGTGCCAGTAGTACGAGATTCACTGAAGCTTTCTTT
TRBJ1-1 | many | NA | TRBV7-8 | CASSLTFGTLIRDTEAFF | TGTGCCAGCAGCCTGACTTTTGGGACACTCATTAGGGACACTGAAGCTTTCTTT
TRBJ1-5 | NA | NA | TRBV19 | CASSIPSRLHF | TGTGCCAGTAGTATCCCTTCTCGTCTGCATTTT
TRBJ2-1 | NA | TRBD2 | TRBV9 | CASSVVTGEGINEQFF | TGTGCCAGCAGCGTAGTTACGGGGGAGGGGATCAATGAGCAGTTCTTC
TRBJ1-5 | NA | NA | TRBV27 | CASSFRGNQPQHF | TGTGCCAGCAGTTTTCGGGGAAATCAGCCCCAGCATTTT
TRBJ2-3 | few | TRBD2 | TRBV7-3 | CASSLTGTSGTDTQYF | TGTGCCAGCAGCCTAACCGGGACTAGCGGTACAGATACGCAGTATTTT
TRBJ2-5 | once | NA | TRBV29-1 | CSVLSLSETQYF | TGCAGCGTTTTATCCTTGTCGGAGACCCAGTACTTC
TRBJ1-3 | few | TRBD1 | TRBV28 | CASSSPGQGGSGNTIYF | TGTGCCAGCAGTTCCCCGGGACAGGGAGGCTCTGGAAACACCATATATTTT
TRBJ1-1 | NA | NA | TRBV5-1 | CASSPERFNTEAFF | TGCGCCAGCAGCCCCGAGCGATTTAACACTGAAGCTTTCTTT
TRBJ2-7 | NA | NA | TRBV27 | CASSPGQITYEQYF | TGTGCCAGCTCCCCGGGGCAGATAACCTACGAGCAGTACTTC
TRBJ1-6 | NA | NA | TRBV28 | CASSLNAGQSPLHF | TGTGCCAGCAGTTTAAATGCAGGGCAGTCACCCCTCCACTTT
TRBJ1-2 | NA | NA | TRBV7-9 | CASSLDGTFGYTF | TGTGCCAGCAGCCTGGACGGAACCTTTGGCTACACCTTC
TRBJ2-2 | NA | NA | TRBV5-1 | CASSPGVDTGELFF | TGCGCCAGCAGTCCGGGGGTCGACACCGGGGAGCTGTTTTTT
TRBJ2-7 | once | NA | TRBV19 | CASGGAHSYEQYF | TGTGCCAGCGGGGGCGCGCACTCCTACGAGCAGTACTTC
TRBJ2-7 | NA | TRBD1 | TRBV7-2 | CASSLSQGAGNEQYF | TGTGCCAGCAGCTTATCACAGGGGGCGGGCAACGAGCAGTACTTC
TRBJ1-5 | NA | NA | TRBV19 | CASSGGRNQPQHF | TGTGCCAGTAGTGGGGGGCGAAATCAGCCCCAGCATTTT
TRBJ1-1 | NA | NA | TRBV4-3 | CASSQDGLSTEAFF | TGCGCCAGCAGCCAAGATGGGCTGAGCACTGAAGCTTTCTTT
TRBJ1-5 | NA | NA | TRBV27 | CASSPNRVRSPSNQPQHF | TGTGCCAGCAGTCCGAACAGGGTAAGGAGCCCTAGCAATCAGCCCCAGCATTTT
TRBJ2-1 | NA | NA | TRBV9 | CASSTTGTPKIYEQFF | TGTGCCAGCAGCACGACCGGGACTCCCAAAATCTATGAGCAGTTCTTC
TRBJ2-7 | NA | NA | TRBV5-4 | CASSLVGSNEQYF | TGTGCCAGCAGCTTGGTGGGTTCCAACGAGCAGTACTTC
TRBJ2-7 | NA | NA | TRBV19 | CASSSRDLYYEQYF | TGTGCCAGTAGTTCCCGGGACTTATACTACGAGCAGTACTTC
TRBJ2-2 | few | TRBD1 | TRBV11-1 | CASSLGTGHTGELFF | TGTGCCAGCAGCTTAGGGACAGGCCACACCGGGGAGCTGTTTTTT
TRBJ1-2 | NA | NA | TRBV9 | CASSPSGGYGYTF | TGTGCCAGCAGCCCAAGCGGGGGGTATGGCTACACCTTC
TRBJ2-7 | NA | NA | TRBV21-1 | CASSKVERNGTYEQYF | TGTGCCAGCAGCAAAGTGGAGCGGAATGGCACCTACGAGCAGTACTTC
TRBJ2-1 | NA | TRBD2 | TRBV2 | CASSPSAGGLNEQFF | TGTGCCAGCAGTCCCAGCGCGGGAGGTTTGAATGAGCAGTTCTTC
TRBJ1-4 | NA | NA | TRBV2 | CASTNNEKLFF | TGTGCCAGCACCAATAATGAAAAACTGTTTTTT
TRBJ2-7 | NA | NA | TRBV11-3 | CASSLESGVPYEQYF | TGTGCCAGCAGCTTAGAATCCGGGGTGCCCTACGAGCAGTACTTC